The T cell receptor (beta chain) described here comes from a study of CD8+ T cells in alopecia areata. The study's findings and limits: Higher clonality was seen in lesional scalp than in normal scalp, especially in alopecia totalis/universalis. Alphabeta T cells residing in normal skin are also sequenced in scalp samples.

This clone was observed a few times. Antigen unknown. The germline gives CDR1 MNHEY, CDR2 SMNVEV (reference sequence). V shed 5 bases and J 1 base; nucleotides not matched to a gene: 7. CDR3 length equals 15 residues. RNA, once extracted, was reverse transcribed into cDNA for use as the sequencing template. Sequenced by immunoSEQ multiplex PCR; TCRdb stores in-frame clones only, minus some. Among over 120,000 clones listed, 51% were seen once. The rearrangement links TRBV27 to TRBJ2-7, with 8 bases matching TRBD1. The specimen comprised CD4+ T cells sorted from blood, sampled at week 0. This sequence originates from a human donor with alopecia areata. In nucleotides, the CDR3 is TGTGCCAGCAGTCTTACTCAGGGGGCGTCCTACGAGCAGTACTTC. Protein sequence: CASSLTQGASYEQYF.